The 8 T cell receptor beta chains below come from one sample, sequenced in a study of T-cell memory formation after mild COVID-19. A single record per CDR3 protein comes from TCRdb applying MiXCR to the 5' RACE reads. The table records 140,000 or so distinct CDR3 sequences, 11% to 15% of them present only once. The sample taken for sequencing was PBMCs or a T cell subset sorted from them (not recorded which). The receptors come from an adult woman who had mild COVID-19 (a few samples of this study predate the infection). Cell type and time point are not known.

This clonotype has a handful of counts. This chain uses TRBV7-8 with TRBJ2-5; the D is unclear. CDR3 length: 15 amino acids. Germline CDR1 and CDR2: SGHVS and FQNEAQ. The V end was cut by 6 bases, the J end by 0 bases, with 14 bases between. CDR3 in amino acids: CASRAEATYQETQYF. Written as DNA, the CDR3 is TGTGCCAGCAGGGCCGAGGCAACGTACCAAGAGACCCAGTACTTC.

The V and J genes are TRBV6-6 and TRBJ2-5; 7 nucleotides match TRBD2. V dropped 4 bases and J dropped 2; count of bases not matched to a gene: 4. The germline gives CDR1 MNHNY, CDR2 SVGAGI (reference sequence). This CDR3 has 14 residues. CDR3 loop: CASSSGRSQETQYF. The CDR3 DNA is TGTGCCAGCAGTTCCGGGAGGTCTCAAGAGACCCAGTACTTC.

This chain joins TRBV5-1 and TRBJ2-1; tentative D call: TRBD1 (6 bases). The V gene lost 4 bases and the J gene lost 0 bases, with 17 bases spanning the gap. The CDR3 has 17 residues. Germline V gene data show CDR1 as SGHRS and CDR2 as YFSETQ. This CDR3 is CASSPRGEISSYNEQFF. The CDR3 coding sequence is TGCGCCAGCAGCCCCAGGGGTGAAATCAGCTCCTACAATGAGCAGTTCTTC.

The rearrangement joins TRBV4-1 to TRBJ2-7, with D unresolved. V gave up 1 base and J gave up 1 base, with 8 bases separating them. This CDR3 is built from 14 residues. The germline gives CDR1 MGHRA, CDR2 YSYEKL. The CDR3 sequence: CASSQVAQSYEQYF. CDR3 coding DNA: TGCGCCAGCAGCCAAGTAGCACAGTCCTACGAGCAGTACTTC.

In its sample, this clonotype was seen many times. V is TRBV4-2 and J is TRBJ2-7; 8 bases are a match to TRBD2. Germline assignment: CDR1 LGHNA and CDR2 YNFKEQ. The CDR3 is 16 residues long. Trimming removed 1 base from V and 2 bases from J; junction bases left unmatched: 7. The CDR3 DNA reads TGTGCCAGCAGCCAAGTAGACAGCGGGAGTCCCTACGAGCAGTACTTC. Amino acids: CASSQVDSGSPYEQYF.

The rearrangement joins TRBV30 to TRBJ2-7; D is possibly TRBD1 (6 bases). The germline V gene has CDR1 GTSNPN and CDR2 SVGIG (reference sequence). The CDR3 has 14 residues. Trimming removed 1 base at V and 2 bases at J, with 12 bases between. The CDR3 loop is CAWSDGAGAYEQYF. DNA of the CDR3: TGTGCCTGGAGTGATGGTGCAGGGGCCTACGAGCAGTACTTC.

This chain connects TRBV5-1 to TRBJ2-1; D not certain. The CDR3 has 14 residues. V was cut by 6 bases and J by 6 bases, with 16 bases left in between. In germline, CDR1 is SGHRS, CDR2 YFSETQ. The CDR3 sequence: CASTPDGFPNEQFF. The DNA for the CDR3 is TGCGCCAGCACCCCTGACGGTTTTCCCAATGAGCAGTTCTTC.

CDR3 sequence: CASSISGTAGGNTEAFF. CDR3 sequence (DNA): TGTGCCAGCAGTATCTCCGGGACAGCGGGAGGGAACACTGAAGCTTTCTTT. V usage is TRBV6-6 and J usage is TRBJ1-1; 7 nucleotides align to TRBD1. Trimming removed 5 bases from V and 1 base from J; junction bases left unmatched: 13. CDR1 and CDR2 from the germline V gene are MNHNY and SVGAGI (reference sequence). The CDR3 is 17 residues long.